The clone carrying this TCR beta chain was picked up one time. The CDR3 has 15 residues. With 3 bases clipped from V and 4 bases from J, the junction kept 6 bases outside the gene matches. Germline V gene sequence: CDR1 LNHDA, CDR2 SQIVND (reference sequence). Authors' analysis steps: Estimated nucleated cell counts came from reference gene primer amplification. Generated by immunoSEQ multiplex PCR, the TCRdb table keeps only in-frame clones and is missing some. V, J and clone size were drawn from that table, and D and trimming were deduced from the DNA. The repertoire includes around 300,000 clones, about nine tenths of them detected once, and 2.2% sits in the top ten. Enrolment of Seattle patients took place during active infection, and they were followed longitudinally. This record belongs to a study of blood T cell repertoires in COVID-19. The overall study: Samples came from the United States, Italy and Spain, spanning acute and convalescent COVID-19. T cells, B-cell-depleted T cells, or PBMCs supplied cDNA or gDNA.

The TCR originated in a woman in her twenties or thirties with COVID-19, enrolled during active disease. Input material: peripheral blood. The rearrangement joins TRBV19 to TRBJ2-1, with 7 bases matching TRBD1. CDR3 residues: CASSISQGVYNEQFF. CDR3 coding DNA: TGTGCCAGTAGTATTAGCCAGGGGGTTTACAATGAGCAGTTCTTC. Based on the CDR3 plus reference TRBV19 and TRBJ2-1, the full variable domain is DGGITQSPKYLFRKEGQNVTLSCEQNLNHDAMYWYRQDPGQGLRLIYYSQIVNDFQKGDIAEGYSVSREKKESFPLTVTSAQKNPTAFYLCASSISQGVYNEQFFGPGTRLTVL.